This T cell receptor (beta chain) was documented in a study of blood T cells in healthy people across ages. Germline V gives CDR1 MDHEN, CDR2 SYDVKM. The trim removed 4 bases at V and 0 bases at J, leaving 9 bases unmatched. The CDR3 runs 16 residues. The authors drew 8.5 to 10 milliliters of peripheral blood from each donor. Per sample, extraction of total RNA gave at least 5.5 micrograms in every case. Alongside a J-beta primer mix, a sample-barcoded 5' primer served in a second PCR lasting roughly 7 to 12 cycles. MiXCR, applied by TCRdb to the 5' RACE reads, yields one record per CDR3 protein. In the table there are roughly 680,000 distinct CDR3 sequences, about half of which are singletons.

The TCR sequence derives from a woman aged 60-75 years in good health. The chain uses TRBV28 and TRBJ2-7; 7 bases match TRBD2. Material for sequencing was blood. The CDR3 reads CASSSLGEGSSYEQYF. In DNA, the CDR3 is TGTGCCAGCAGTTCCTTGGGGGAGGGCTCCTCCTACGAGCAGTACTTC.